This T cell receptor (beta chain) was sequenced in a study of shared clonotypes between healthy human individuals (dated by TCRdb to the early 2020s). Looking at the study overall: The cohort included a few men and two women between 18 and 49 years of age. For each donor, CD4 naive and CD4 memory were each run on three plates, CD8 naive on two plates, and CD8 memory on one plate. The study deeply sequenced blood TCR repertoires of about 5 healthy adults to estimate repertoire size and the extent of clonotype sharing between individuals. To increase sequencing depth and limit assay-specific biases, different laboratories used diverse techniques to prepare libraries and sequence TCR repertoires. Between about 0.85 and 9.5 billion PBMCs per donor were obtained by leukapheresis.

Using the deep immunoSEQ assay, multiplex PCR amplified TCR CDR3 regions from genomic DNA. Genomic DNA extracted from each cell subset was distributed evenly over all wells of several immunoSEQ 96-well plates, and each plate served as one replicate. For sorted subsets, 150 to 250 ng of genomic DNA, equivalent to around 30,000 T cell genomes, went into each replicate PCR. Purified libraries were measured with a Qubit 3.0 fluorometer, size-checked on a Bioanalyzer 2100, and measured again with the KAPA Library Quantification kit. A separate single-read 150-cycle Illumina NextSeq 550 flow cell was used to sequence each immunoSEQ 96-well plate. The authors' pipeline ran thus. Because the immunoSEQ output included only junctional sequences and no quality scores, the filtering could not be the same as the filtering used for full-length reads. To assign V/J genes and CDR3, sequences were annotated against IMGT germline references using PyIR, a Python wrapper for IgBLAST v1.9. Reads were filtered out if the reads had weak V/J assignments (E-value above 1e-6), no CDR3, stop codons, out-of-frame junctions, or ambiguous translated residues. V3J clonotypes were defined by identical inferred V gene, J gene, and CDR3 amino acid sequence. The percentage overlap between two repertoires was calculated by dividing the number of shared unique clonotypes by the size of the smaller repertoire. Repertoire richness was assessed with RTK rarefaction, the Chao1 estimator, and Recon v2.1 estimates of unobserved clonotypes. For all TCRbeta clonotypes obtained by the gDNA method from a few donors, generation probabilities were computed with OLGA. Not all clones reach the TCRdb copy of this immuneACCESS table, which keeps in-frame sequences only. Checked studies attribute under half of the gap to unresolved V genes and leave the rest unexplained. V, J and clone size derive from that table, while D and trimming were established from the DNA sequence. The sample profile shows about 1.1 million clones; approximately 78% of them were found once. The top ten constitute 0.55% to 0.7% of the sample.

General study outcomes and caveats: Higher generation probabilities were observed for clonotypes shared by all four sorted-subset donors than for non-shared clonotypes. Because the study included only a small number of donors, the genetic and exposure-history diversity represented was limited. Rarefaction of sorted-subset datasets indicated incomplete sequencing despite the large sequencing depth. Larger estimated clonotype richness was generally found for naive subsets than for memory subsets. Across a few donors, roughly 5.4% of naive CD4, around 3.3% of naive CD8, 2% to 2.5% of memory CD4, and approximately 0.4% of memory CD8 clonotypes were shared. Sampling was limited to blood, and TCR repertoires in tissue likely differ from TCR repertoires in blood. Pairwise subsampling indicated that sequencing depth was expected to affect the degree of clonotype sharing among donors.

The donors were healthy, HIV-negative adults who had no recently reported acute infections or vaccinations. Every donor was a Caucasian adult residing in Nashville, Tennessee, USA. CD4+ T cells were enriched through magnetic negative selection, after which naive cells were positively selected on CD45RA and the remaining negative fraction served as the memory subset. After blood collection by leukapheresis, PBMCs were isolated using Ficoll-Histopaque density gradient centrifugation and then cryopreserved in the vapor phase of liquid nitrogen. Purity and quantity of every magnetically sorted T cell population were checked by analytical flow cytometry. Genomic DNA was isolated from every sorted fraction and measured by UV absorbance on a Nanodrop 2000c. The CDR3 starts with the cysteine, ends with the phenylalanine, and has 15 residues. Left in the record is the CDR3 DNA by itself, 45 bases read in frame from the first base. The germline V gene yields SGDLS for CDR1 and YYNGEE for CDR2. V is cut back by 2 bases and J by 3 bases, with 5 bases in the junction unmatched.

This clone was detected a few times. Its cognate antigen has yet to be identified. No base quality values were provided; no much bigger clone lies one nucleotide off. Other nucleotide sequences in the sample specify the same CDR3. The receptor comes from a man in his late teens or twenties in good health. Some clones in this sample may be carry-over from other donors' samples. The rearrangement combines TRBV9 with TRBJ2-1, with 7 bases matching TRBD2. The source material was memory CD4+ T cells from PBMCs. Interpreted using the paper, the cell subset or site label stands for: CD45RA-negative fraction. This receptor carries the CDR3 CASSVAGEYYNEQFF. At the DNA level, the sequence is TGTGCCAGCAGCGTGGCGGGAGAGTACTACAATGAGCAGTTCTTC.